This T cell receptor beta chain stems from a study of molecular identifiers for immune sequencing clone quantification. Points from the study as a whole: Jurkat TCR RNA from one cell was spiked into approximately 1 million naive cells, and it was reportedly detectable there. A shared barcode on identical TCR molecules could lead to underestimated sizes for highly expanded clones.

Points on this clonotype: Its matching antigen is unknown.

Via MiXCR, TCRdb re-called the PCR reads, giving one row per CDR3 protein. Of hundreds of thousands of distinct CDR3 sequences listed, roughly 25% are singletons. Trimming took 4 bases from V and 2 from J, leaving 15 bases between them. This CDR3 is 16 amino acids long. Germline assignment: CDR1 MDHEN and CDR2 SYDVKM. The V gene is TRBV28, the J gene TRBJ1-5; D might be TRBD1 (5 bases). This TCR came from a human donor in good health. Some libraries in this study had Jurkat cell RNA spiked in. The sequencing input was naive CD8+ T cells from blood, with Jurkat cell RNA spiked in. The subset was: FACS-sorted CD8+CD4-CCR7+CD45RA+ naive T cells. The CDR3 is CASSSFRAVGNQPQHF. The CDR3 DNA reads TGTGCCAGCAGTTCCTTCAGGGCGGTGGGCAATCAGCCCCAGCATTTT.